This T cell receptor beta chain was found in a study of CD8 T cells in Susac syndrome. Study results and limitations: Across the total CD8+ repertoires, more than 15 Susac-specific public clones were detected, and across the CD8+ TEMRA repertoires, several such clones were detected.

It was with random hexamers that about 0.45 to 1 ug RNA was reverse transcribed. TCRdb itself ran the immunoSEQ multiplex PCR reads through MiXCR, one entry per CDR3 protein. The repertoire holds fewer than 95,000 distinct CDR3 sequences, 95% to 96% seen once, with around 0.62% in the top ten. The germline V gene encodes CDR1 DFQATT and CDR2 SNEGSKA (reference sequence). V lost 0 bases, J lost 3 bases, and 21 bases lay in between. This CDR3 comprises 17 residues. Concerning this clonotype: Its antigen is currently unknown.

V usage is TRBV20-1 and J usage is TRBJ2-7; the D call may be TRBD1 or TRBD2 (5 bases each). Sequenced material: CD8+ T cells from PBMCs. This clonotype originated in a human donor with Susac syndrome. CDR3 residues: CSARDTPGRTVDYEQYF. CDR3 coding DNA: TGCAGTGCTAGAGATACGCCGGGACGGACCGTGGACTACGAGCAGTACTTC.